A single sample is the source of the 24 T cell receptor beta chains below, sequenced in a study of shared clonotypes between healthy human individuals. Only in-frame clones appear in the TCRdb table, and some are missing; sequencing was by immunoSEQ multiplex PCR. The sample records roughly 2.6 million clones, approximately 90% being singletons. The sequencing input was naive CD4+ T cells sorted from blood. Stated subset: CD45RA+ positively selected. These receptors all stem from a man aged 18 to 35 in good health.

The CDR3 nucleotides are TGCGCCAGCAGTGACCAAGGACGGGACAGGGGCTACGAGCAGTACTTC. Translation gives CASSDQGRDRGYEQYF. The genes are TRBV10-2 and TRBJ2-7, with 10 bases aligning to TRBD1. The length of the CDR3 is 16 residues. CDR1 WSHSY and CDR2 SAAADI come from the germline V gene. V lost 3 bases and J lost 3; bases outside the gene matches: 8.

V and J are TRBV28 and TRBJ2-5; no clear D. Trimming removed 6 bases at V and 7 bases at J, with 12 bases between. This CDR3 comprises 12 residues. Germline V CDR1 and CDR2: MDHEN, SYDVKM. The CDR3 nucleotides are TGTGCCAGCAGCTGGGCATCGGGGACCCAGTACTTC. This translates into CASSWASGTQYF.

In the case of this clone: This specimen includes other DNA sequences encoding the same CDR3. J is TRBJ2-1 and V is TRBV5-4; D may be TRBD2 (7 bases). The CDR3 is made up of 15 amino acids. Looked up from germline, CDR1 is SGHNT and CDR2 is YYREEE (reference sequence). V lost 2 bases and J lost 3, with 12 bases in between. CDR3 sequence (DNA): TGTGCCAGCAGCTTAGGGGGGGGGAACTACAATGAGCAGTTCTTC. Protein product: CASSLGGGNYNEQFF.

Of note for this clone: The sample has other DNA sequences that encode this CDR3 too. V usage is TRBV19 and J usage is TRBJ1-2; D is unclear. Germline-derived CDR1 and CDR2 are LNHDA and SQIVND (reference sequence). The CDR3 totals 13 residues. V lost 2 bases to trimming and J lost 2 bases, with 6 bases between them. DNA of the CDR3: TGTGCCAGTAGTATAAGTGCAAACTATGGCTACACCTTC. It specifies CASSISANYGYTF.

V gene TRBV27 combines with J gene TRBJ2-3; D remains ambiguous. CDR3 length: 15 amino acids. Germline V gene sequence: CDR1 MNHEY, CDR2 SMNVEV (reference sequence). The ends were cut back, 3 bases at V and 0 bases at J, with 10 bases in the middle. CDR3 sequence reads: CASSLWQTSTDTQYF. CDR3 DNA: TGTGCCAGCAGTTTGTGGCAGACTAGCACAGATACGCAGTATTTT.

This chain connects TRBV11-2 to TRBJ2-7, with 8 bases identical to TRBD1. The trim removed 5 bases at V and 4 bases at J, leaving 16 bases unmatched. Germline loops: CDR1 SGHAT, CDR2 FQNNGV. This CDR3 spans 17 amino acids. CDR3: CASSRTTGQGIGYEQYF. CDR3 nucleotides: TGTGCCAGCAGCCGAACAACAGGACAGGGAATCGGGTACGAGCAGTACTTC.

A word on this clone: In the same sample, other DNA sequences code for this CDR3. V usage is TRBV30 and J usage is TRBJ1-3; D ambiguous. Trimming left V 0 bases short and J 1 base short, with 4 bases between. The CDR3 covers 13 residues. CDR1 and CDR2 (germline): GTSNPN, SVGIG (reference sequence). CDR3 amino acids: CAWSVGSGNTIYF. The CDR3, as DNA: TGTGCCTGGAGTGTGGGATCTGGAAACACCATATATTTT.

CDR3: CASKTGGHEQYF. As DNA, the CDR3 is TGTGCCAGCAAGACGGGAGGGCACGAGCAGTACTTC. V is TRBV21-1 and J is TRBJ2-7; TRBD2 is the table's D call and was not checked against the DNA. TRBV21-1 is recorded as a pseudogene. CDR3 length equals 12 residues.

This clone was seen a single time. Other nucleotide sequences in the sample specify the same CDR3. The chain is built from TRBV14 and TRBJ1-2; 9 nucleotides align to TRBD1. The germline V gene has CDR1 SGHDN and CDR2 FVKESK. The CDR3 extends over 13 amino acids. The V and J ends lost 4 bases and 8 bases, in that order; junction bases with no gene match: 5. The CDR3 DNA is TGTGCCAGCAGCCCCGGGACAGGGTACGGCTACACCTTC. Amino acids: CASSPGTGYGYTF.

This sequence joins TRBV5-1 and TRBJ2-7, with 7 bases aligning to TRBD1. The V gene end was trimmed by 4 bases and the J gene end by 1 base; junction bases not matched to a gene: 8. The CDR3 loop spans 15 amino acids. Germline V gives CDR1 SGHRS, CDR2 YFSETQ. CDR3 sequence: CASSTGQKSSYEQYF. The DNA of the CDR3 is TGCGCCAGCAGCACGGGACAGAAGTCGTCCTACGAGCAGTACTTC.

The chain combines TRBV6-4 with TRBJ1-2, with 9 bases lining up with TRBD1. The V gene's germline CDR1 is MRHNA and CDR2 SNTAGT. The ends lost 4 bases at V and 7 bases at J; junction bases unmatched: 4. The CDR3 sequence is 13 residues long. The CDR3 bases are TGTGCCAGCAGTGCGGGACAGGGACGTGGCTACACCTTC. Residues: CASSAGQGRGYTF.

This rearrangement joins TRBV30 to TRBJ2-1, with D unclear. Looked up from germline, CDR1 is GTSNPN and CDR2 is SVGIG (reference sequence). Trimming took 0 bases from V and 0 from J, leaving 9 bases between them. The CDR3 sequence is 15 residues long. In DNA form, the CDR3 reads TGTGCCTGGAGTGTCGGTCTTAGCTCCTACAATGAGCAGTTCTTC. It encodes CAWSVGLSSYNEQFF.

This chain connects TRBV19 to TRBJ2-6, with D unresolved. V lost 7 bases to trimming and J lost 0 bases, with 13 bases between them. Germline V CDR1 and CDR2: LNHDA, SQIVND (reference sequence). The CDR3 length is 16 residues. CDR3: CASISPYPSGANVLTF. The CDR3 bases are TGTGCCAGTATATCCCCCTATCCCTCTGGGGCCAACGTCCTGACTTTC.

Notes on this clone: This specimen includes other DNA sequences encoding the same CDR3. This chain connects TRBV18 to TRBJ2-7; TRBD2 matches at 10 bases. Germline lookup yields CDR1 KGHSH and CDR2 LQKENI. The CDR3 totals 15 residues. J gave up 0 bases and V 3 bases, and 2 bases lay outside the gene matches. CDR3 amino acids: CASSPPSGSSYEQYF. For the CDR3, the DNA is TGTGCCAGCTCACCTCCTAGCGGGAGCTCCTACGAGCAGTACTTC.

The gene calls are TRBV5-4 and TRBJ2-1; no firm D call. V was cut by 1 base and J by 8 bases, with 13 bases left in between. The CDR3 extends over 14 amino acids. From germline, CDR1 is SGHNT and CDR2 YYREEE (reference sequence). DNA for the CDR3: TGTGCCAGCAGCTTGTTACCGGTTCCGTATGAGCAGTTCTTC. Translation gives CASSLLPVPYEQFF. The full variable domain, its missing parts supplied by reference TRBV5-4 and TRBJ2-1, is ETGVTQSPTHLIKTRGQQVTLRCSSQSGHNTVSWYQQALGQGPQFIFQYYREEENGRGNFPPRFSGLQFPNYSSELNVNALELDDSALYLCASSLLPVPYEQFFGPGTRLTVL.

This clone turned up a few times. The chain recombines TRBV6-5 with TRBJ1-1; TRBD1 agrees at 7 bases. The CDR3 spans 13 residues. The V and J ends lost 7 bases and 7 bases, in that order; junction bases with no gene match: 9. CDR1 and CDR2 (germline): MNHEY, SVGAGI. In DNA, the CDR3 is TGTGCCAGCAACCCACAGGGGTTAAGTGAAGCTTTCTTT. It yields the protein CASNPQGLSEAFF.

V and J are TRBV18 and TRBJ2-7, with TRBD2 matching 8 bases. The CDR3 has 14 residues. Trimming took 3 bases from V and 7 from J; bases not matched to a gene: 8. The germline V gene has CDR1 KGHSH and CDR2 LQKENI. The CDR3 sequence is CASSPPSGLEEQYF. DNA of the CDR3: TGTGCCAGCTCACCGCCTAGCGGGTTGGAGGAGCAGTACTTC.

The chain carries TRBV18 and TRBJ2-7; the match to TRBD2 covers 8 bases. The length of the CDR3 is 15 residues. Trimming removed 2 bases from V and 9 bases from J; junction bases left unmatched: 12. Germline V lookup: CDR1 KGHSH, CDR2 LQKENI. The CDR3: CASSPSAAGESVQYF. DNA for the CDR3: TGTGCCAGCTCACCATCCGCAGCGGGAGAGTCAGTGCAGTACTTC. Combining the CDR3 with reference TRBV18 and TRBJ2-7 gives the whole variable domain NAGVMQNPRHLVRRRGQEARLRCSPMKGHSHVYWYRQLPEEGLKFMVYLQKENIIDESGMPKERFSAEFPKEGPSILRIQQVVRGDSAAYFCASSPSAAGESVQYFGPGTRLTVT.

This chain links TRBV5-4 with TRBJ1-6, with D perhaps matching TRBD1 (5 bases). The length of the CDR3 is 14 residues. The germline V and J ends were trimmed by 4 bases and 10 bases, with 15 bases remaining between them. Germline V gene sequence: CDR1 SGHNT, CDR2 YYREEE (reference sequence). The CDR3 here is CASSRLGDGSPLHF. The CDR3 DNA is TGTGCCAGCAGCCGACTAGGGGATGGATCACCCCTCCACTTT.

This clone was observed once. The V and J genes are TRBV5-1 and TRBJ1-6, with TRBD1 identical over 8 bases. This CDR3 region has 14 residues. CDR1 SGHRS and CDR2 YFSETQ come from the germline V gene. J gave up 6 bases and V 4 bases, and 3 bases lay outside the gene matches. The CDR3 sequence: CASSGQGSNSPLHF. The CDR3 region has the DNA TGCGCCAGCAGCGGACAGGGCTCTAATTCACCCCTCCACTTT.

This chain connects TRBV10-3 to TRBJ2-1, with 7 bases matching TRBD1. The CDR3 sequence is 15 residues long. The V segment lost 2 bases and the J segment 4 bases; nucleotides outside the gene matches: 5. Germline V gene lookup returns CDR1 ENHRY and CDR2 SYGVKD. DNA for the CDR3: TGTGCCATCAGTGAGGACAGGGCTCGGTACAATGAGCAGTTCTTC. This translates into CAISEDRARYNEQFF.

The V gene is TRBV6-5, the J gene TRBJ1-6; D gene ambiguous. The CDR3 is 14 amino acids. The germline V gene has CDR1 MNHEY and CDR2 SVGAGI. Trimming removed 5 bases at V and 7 bases at J, with 12 bases between. CDR3 DNA: TGTGCCAGCAGTGTCCGGGCTGGGAATTCACCCCTCCACTTT. Its translation is CASSVRAGNSPLHF.

V is TRBV7-9 and J is TRBJ1-3, with D unresolved. This CDR3 is built from 14 residues. V lost 8 bases and J 0 bases, leaving 11 bases between the germline ends. Germline assignment: CDR1 SEHNR and CDR2 FQNEAQ (reference sequence). CDR3 protein: CASSDGSSGNTIYF. The CDR3 DNA follows: TGTGCCAGCTCGGACGGGAGCTCTGGAAACACCATATATTTT. The full variable domain, with the rest looked up from reference TRBV7-9 and TRBJ1-3, is DTGVSQNPRHKITKRGQNVTFRCDPISEHNRLYWYRQTLGQGPEFLTYFQNEAQLEKSRLLSDRFSAERPKGSFSTLEIQRTEQGDSAMYLCASSDGSSGNTIYFGEGSWLTVV.

The V gene is TRBV10-3, the J gene TRBJ1-6; 7 bases agree with TRBD1. CDR1 ENHRY and CDR2 SYGVKD come from the germline V gene. The CDR3 is 14 amino acids. V lost 5 bases, J lost 4 bases, and 2 bases stayed unmatched. As DNA, the CDR3 is TGTGCCATCAGTATGGACAGGTATAATTCACCCCTCCACTTT. It translates to CAISMDRYNSPLHF.